This T cell receptor (beta chain) was captured in a study of control samples from healthy donors and cancer patients. The assay was immunoSEQ multiplex PCR, and TCRdb's table has in-frame clones only and misses some. The table records some 120,000 clones, roughly nine tenths of them present only once. With V trimmed by 5 bases and J by 4 bases, 3 bases remained unmatched. This CDR3 has 14 amino acids. Germline V gene sequence: CDR1 SGHTA, CDR2 FQGTGA. The source of this sequence is a woman under 30 in good health. The material sequenced was blood. The gene calls are TRBV7-3 and TRBJ2-5; 11 bases match TRBD1. The CDR3 DNA reads TGTGCCAGCAGCCCCGGGACAGGGGGAGAGACCCAGTACTTC. Its protein product is CASSPGTGGETQYF.